Given below is one TCR beta chain in context. The data are from a study of Tregs in tolerant kidney transplant recipients. The data were produced by immunoSEQ multiplex PCR, yet TCRdb's version contains in-frame clones alone and is incomplete. The sample holds 95,000 to 120,000 clones, around 91% seen once. Trimming took 3 bases from V and 8 from J; bases not matched to a gene: 6. CDR1 is SGDLS and CDR2 is YYNGEE in the germline V gene. The CDR3 has 15 residues. The sample was CD4+ T cells from blood, taken before the transplant. The source of this sequence is a human donor who received a combined kidney and bone marrow transplant. V usage is TRBV9 and J usage is TRBJ2-1, with 12 bases identical to TRBD2. The CDR3 is CASSETSGSNDEQFF. DNA of the CDR3: TGTGCCAGCAGCGAGACTAGCGGGAGTAACGATGAGCAGTTCTTC.